The clone carrying this TCR beta chain was detected only a few times. Its matching antigen is unknown. This entry belongs to a study of regulatory dendritic cells for organ transplantation. General study findings and limits: Naive T cells showed high diversity, memory cells less, memory CD8+ least. Regulatory dendritic cells appeared to expand memory CD8+ clones less than mature ones.

Sorted T cells were CFSE-labeled and cultured 5 days with allogeneic regulatory or mature dendritic cells at 1:10. CDR3 length equals 12 residues. In germline, CDR1 is SEHNR, CDR2 FQNEAQ (reference sequence). V shed 5 bases and J shed 4 bases, with 6 bases lying between them. The table came from immunoSEQ multiplex PCR; TCRdb's copy has only in-frame clones and leaves some out. The data contain 9,500 to 15,000 clones, approximately 56% of them singletons. The sequenced material came from naive CD8+ T cells from blood cultured with dendritic cells. The subset here: CD45RA+ naive T cells. The TCR originated in a human donor in good health. V is TRBV7-9 and J is TRBJ2-1; no clear D gene. In DNA form, the CDR3 reads TGTGCCAGCAGCCTCCGGTACAATGAGCAGTTCTTC. Translating gives CASSLRYNEQFF.